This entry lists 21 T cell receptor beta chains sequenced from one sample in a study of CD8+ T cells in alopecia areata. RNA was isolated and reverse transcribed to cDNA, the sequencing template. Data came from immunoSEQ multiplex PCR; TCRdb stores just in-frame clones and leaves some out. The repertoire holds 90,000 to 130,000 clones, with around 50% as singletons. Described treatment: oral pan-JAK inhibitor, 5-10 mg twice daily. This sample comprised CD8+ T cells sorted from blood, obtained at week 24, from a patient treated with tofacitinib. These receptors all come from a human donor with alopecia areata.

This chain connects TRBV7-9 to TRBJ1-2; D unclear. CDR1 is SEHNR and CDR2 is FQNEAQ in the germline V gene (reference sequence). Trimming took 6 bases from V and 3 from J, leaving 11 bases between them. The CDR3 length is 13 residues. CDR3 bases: TGTGCCAGCAGTGGCACCCGCCACTATGGCTACACCTTC. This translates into CASSGTRHYGYTF. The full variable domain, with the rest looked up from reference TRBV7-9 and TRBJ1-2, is DTGVSQNPRHKITKRGQNVTFRCDPISEHNRLYWYRQTLGQGPEFLTYFQNEAQLEKSRLLSDRFSAERPKGSFSTLEIQRTEQGDSAMYLCASSGTRHYGYTFGSGTRLTVV.

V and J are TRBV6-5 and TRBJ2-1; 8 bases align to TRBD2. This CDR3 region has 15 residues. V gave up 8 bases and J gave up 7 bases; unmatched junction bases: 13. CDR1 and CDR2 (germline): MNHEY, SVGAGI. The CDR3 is CASDPTGGLPNEQFF. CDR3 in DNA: TGTGCCAGCGATCCAACGGGGGGGCTCCCTAATGAGCAGTTCTTC.

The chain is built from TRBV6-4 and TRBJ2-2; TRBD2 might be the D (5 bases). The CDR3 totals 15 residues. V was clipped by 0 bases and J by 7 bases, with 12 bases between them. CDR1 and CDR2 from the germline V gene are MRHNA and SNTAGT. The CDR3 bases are TGTGCCAGCAGTGACTCGGAGGCAGGTGGCGGGGAGCTGTTTTTT. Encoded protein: CASSDSEAGGGELFF.

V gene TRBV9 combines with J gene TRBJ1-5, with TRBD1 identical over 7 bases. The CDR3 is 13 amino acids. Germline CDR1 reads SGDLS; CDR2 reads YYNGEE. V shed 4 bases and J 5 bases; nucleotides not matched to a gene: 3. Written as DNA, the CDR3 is TGTGCCAGCAGCTTACAGGGGTATCAGCCCCAGCATTTT. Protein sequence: CASSLQGYQPQHF.

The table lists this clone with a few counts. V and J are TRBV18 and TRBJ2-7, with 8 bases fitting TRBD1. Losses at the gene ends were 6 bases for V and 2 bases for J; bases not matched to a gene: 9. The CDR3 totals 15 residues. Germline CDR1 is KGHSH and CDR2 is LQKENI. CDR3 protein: CASSVVEDRAYEQYF. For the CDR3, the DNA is TGTGCCAGCTCTGTCGTGGAGGACAGGGCCTACGAGCAGTACTTC.

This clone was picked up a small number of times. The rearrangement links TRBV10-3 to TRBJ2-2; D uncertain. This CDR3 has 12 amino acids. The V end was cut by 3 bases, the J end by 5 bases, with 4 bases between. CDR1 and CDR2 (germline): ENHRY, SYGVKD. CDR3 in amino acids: CAISDTTGELFF. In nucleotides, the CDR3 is TGTGCCATCAGTGATACGACCGGGGAGCTGTTTTTT.

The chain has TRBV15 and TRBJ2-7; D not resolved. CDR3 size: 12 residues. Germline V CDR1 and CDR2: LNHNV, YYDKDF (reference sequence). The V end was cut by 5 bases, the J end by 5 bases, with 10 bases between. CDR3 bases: TGTGCCACCAGCGCCTCCGAGGACGAGCAGTACTTC. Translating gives CATSASEDEQYF.

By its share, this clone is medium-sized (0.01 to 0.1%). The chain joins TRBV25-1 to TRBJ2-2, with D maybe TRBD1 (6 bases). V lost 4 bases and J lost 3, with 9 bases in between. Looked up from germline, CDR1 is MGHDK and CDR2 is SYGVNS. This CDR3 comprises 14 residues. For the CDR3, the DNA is TGTGCCAGCAGTGGACCAGGGGACACCGGGGAGCTGTTTTTT. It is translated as CASSGPGDTGELFF.

The chain's CDR3 is CASTLGLGNTEAFF. The CDR3 coding sequence is TGTGCCAGCACCCTAGGACTGGGCAACACTGAAGCTTTCTTT. The chain couples TRBV27 to TRBJ1-1, with unresolved D. Trimming removed 7 bases at V and 2 bases at J, with 14 bases between. Per germline, CDR1 MNHEY and CDR2 SMNVEV (reference sequence). The CDR3 length is 14 residues.

The CDR3, as DNA: TGTGCCAGCAGTTACGGGGGGGCCGGGGATACGCAGTATTTT. This gives the protein CASSYGGAGDTQYF. The genes are TRBV6-5 and TRBJ2-3, with TRBD2 as a possible D gene (7 bases). There are 14 residues in the CDR3. The V and J ends lost 2 bases and 6 bases respectively, with 12 bases between them. CDR1 and CDR2 (germline): MNHEY, SVGAGI.

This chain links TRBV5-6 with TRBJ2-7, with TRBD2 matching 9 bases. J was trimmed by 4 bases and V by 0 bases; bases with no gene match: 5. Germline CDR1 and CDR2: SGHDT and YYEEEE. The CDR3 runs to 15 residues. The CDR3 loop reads CASSLGLAEAYEQYF. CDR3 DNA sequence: TGTGCCAGCAGCTTGGGACTAGCGGAGGCTTACGAGCAGTACTTC.

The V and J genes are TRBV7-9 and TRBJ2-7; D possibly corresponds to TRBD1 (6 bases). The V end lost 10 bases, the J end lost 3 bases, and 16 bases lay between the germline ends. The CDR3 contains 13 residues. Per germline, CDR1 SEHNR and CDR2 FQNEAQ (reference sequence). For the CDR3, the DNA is TGTGCCACCGAATCGGACAGATACTACGAGCAGTACTTC. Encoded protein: CATESDRYYEQYF.

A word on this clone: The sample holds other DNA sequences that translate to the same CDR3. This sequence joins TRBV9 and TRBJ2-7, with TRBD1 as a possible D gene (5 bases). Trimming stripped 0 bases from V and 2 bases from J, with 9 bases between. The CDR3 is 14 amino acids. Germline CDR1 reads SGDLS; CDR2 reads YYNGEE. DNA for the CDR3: TGTGCCAGCAGCGTAGGGGGCAGAACCTACGAGCAGTACTTC. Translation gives CASSVGGRTYEQYF. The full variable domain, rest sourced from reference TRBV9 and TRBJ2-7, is DSGVTQTPKHLITATGQRVTLRCSPRSGDLSVYWYQQSLDQGLQFLIQYYNGEERAKGNILERFSAQQFPDLHSELNLSSLELGDSALYFCASSVGGRTYEQYFGPGTRLTVT.

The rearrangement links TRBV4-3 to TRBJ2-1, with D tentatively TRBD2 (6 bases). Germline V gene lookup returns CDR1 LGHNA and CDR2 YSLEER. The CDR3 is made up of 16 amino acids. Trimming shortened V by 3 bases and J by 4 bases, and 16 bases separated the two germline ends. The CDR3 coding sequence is TGCGCCAGCAGCCAGGGTATGACGGGAGCTTACAATGAGCAGTTCTTC. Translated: CASSQGMTGAYNEQFF.

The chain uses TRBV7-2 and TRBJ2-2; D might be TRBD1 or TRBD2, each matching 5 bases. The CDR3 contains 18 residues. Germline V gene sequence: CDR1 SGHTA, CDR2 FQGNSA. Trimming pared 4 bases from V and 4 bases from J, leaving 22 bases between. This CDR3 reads CASSSYFDRPEGTGELFF. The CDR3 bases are TGTGCCAGCAGCTCATACTTCGACAGACCTGAGGGCACCGGGGAGCTGTTTTTT.

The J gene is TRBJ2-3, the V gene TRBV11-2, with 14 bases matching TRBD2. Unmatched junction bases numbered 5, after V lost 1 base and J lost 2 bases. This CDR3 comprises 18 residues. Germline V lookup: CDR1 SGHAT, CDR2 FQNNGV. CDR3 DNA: TGTGCCAGCAGCTTAGGACTAGCGGGGGGGCCGGACACAGATACGCAGTATTTT. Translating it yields CASSLGLAGGPDTDTQYF. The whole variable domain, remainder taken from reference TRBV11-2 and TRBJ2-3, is EAGVAQSPRYKIIEKRQSVAFWCNPISGHATLYWYQQILGQGPKLLIQFQNNGVVDDSQLPKDRFSAERLKGVDSTLKIQPAKLEDSAVYLCASSLGLAGGPDTDTQYFGPGTRLTVL.

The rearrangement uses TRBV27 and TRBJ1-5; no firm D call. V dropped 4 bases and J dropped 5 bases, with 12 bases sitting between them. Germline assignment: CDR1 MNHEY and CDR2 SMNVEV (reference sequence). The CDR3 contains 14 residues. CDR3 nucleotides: TGTGCCAGCAGTTGGGTGGGGAGTGATCAGCCCCAGCATTTT. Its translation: CASSWVGSDQPQHF.

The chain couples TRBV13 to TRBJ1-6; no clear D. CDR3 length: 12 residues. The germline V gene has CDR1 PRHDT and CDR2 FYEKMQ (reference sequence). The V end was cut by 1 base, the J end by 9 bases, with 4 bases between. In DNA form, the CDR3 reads TGTGCCAGCAGCTTAGAATTTTCACCCCTCCACTTT. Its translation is CASSLEFSPLHF.

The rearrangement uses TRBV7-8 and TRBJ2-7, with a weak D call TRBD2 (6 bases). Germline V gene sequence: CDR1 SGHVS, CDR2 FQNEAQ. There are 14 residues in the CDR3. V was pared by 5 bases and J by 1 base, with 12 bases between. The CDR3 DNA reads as TGTGCCAGCAGCCCCCGGAGCGGGTCCTACGAGCAGTACTTC. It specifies CASSPRSGSYEQYF.

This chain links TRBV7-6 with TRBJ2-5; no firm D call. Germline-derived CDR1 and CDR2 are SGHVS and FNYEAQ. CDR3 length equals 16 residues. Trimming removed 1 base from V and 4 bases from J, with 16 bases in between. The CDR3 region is CASSLVGRNQGETQYF. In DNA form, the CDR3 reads TGTGCCAGCAGCTTAGTTGGCAGGAACCAAGGAGAGACCCAGTACTTC.

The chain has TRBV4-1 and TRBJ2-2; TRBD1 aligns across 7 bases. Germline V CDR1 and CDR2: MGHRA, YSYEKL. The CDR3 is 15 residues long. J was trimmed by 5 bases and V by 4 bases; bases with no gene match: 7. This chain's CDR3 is CASSLWDSGTGELFF. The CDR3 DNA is TGCGCCAGCAGCCTGTGGGACAGCGGAACCGGGGAGCTGTTTTTT.